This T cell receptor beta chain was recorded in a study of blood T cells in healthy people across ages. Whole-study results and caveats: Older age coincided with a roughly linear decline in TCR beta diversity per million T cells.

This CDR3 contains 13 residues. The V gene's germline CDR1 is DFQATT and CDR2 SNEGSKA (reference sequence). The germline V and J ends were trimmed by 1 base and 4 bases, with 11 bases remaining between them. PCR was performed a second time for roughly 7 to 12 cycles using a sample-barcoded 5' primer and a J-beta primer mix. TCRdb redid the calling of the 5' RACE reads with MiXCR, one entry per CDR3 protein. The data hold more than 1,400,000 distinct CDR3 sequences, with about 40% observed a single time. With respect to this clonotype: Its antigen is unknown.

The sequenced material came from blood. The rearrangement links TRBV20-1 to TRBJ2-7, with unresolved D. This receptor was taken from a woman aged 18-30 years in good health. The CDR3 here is CSARGPLGYEQYF. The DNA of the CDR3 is TGCAGTGCTAGAGGACCGTTGGGGTACGAGCAGTACTTC.